The present TCR beta chain was sequenced within a study of immune cell composition in non-small cell lung cancer. Broader study findings: In adenocarcinoma, maximal tumour-associated clone frequency tracked TIL tumour reactivity. Squamous lung tumours showed higher top 10 clone scores and clonality than adenocarcinomas.

The table came from immunoSEQ multiplex PCR; TCRdb's copy has only in-frame clones and leaves some out. Found here are fewer than 2,000 clones, 60% to 85% of them singletons; the top ten hold roughly 9.9%. V was clipped by 0 bases and J by 7 bases, with 13 bases between them. The V gene's germline CDR1 is SGDLS and CDR2 YYNGEE. The CDR3 spans 15 residues. Comment on this clone: Its antigen is as yet unknown.

Frozen unsorted single-cell suspensions supplied the genomic DNA. The sequence derives from a human donor with non-small cell lung cancer. The chain carries TRBV9 and TRBJ2-2, with a weak D call TRBD1 (6 bases). Source material: lung tumor tissue. This CDR3 is CASSVGGQGSGELFF. The CDR3 bases are TGTGCCAGCAGCGTAGGCGGGCAGGGGAGCGGGGAGCTGTTTTTT.